This is a list of T cell receptor beta chains from one sample in a study of regulatory T cells in long-lasting Graves disease. MiXCR, applied by TCRdb to the multiplex PCR reads, yields one record per CDR3 protein. The sample includes 400,000 to 650,000 distinct CDR3 sequences, 15% to 20% of them seen just once. These same records also appear under a second study, on T cells in Graves' hyperthyroidism and ophthalmopathy.

Specimen: peripheral blood mononuclear cells (PBMCs), collected at new diagnosis, from a patient treated with antithyroid drugs. The source is a woman in her forties or fifties with Graves disease. The CDR3 runs from the conserved cysteine through the conserved F or W. A D gene is named only where the DNA matches it firmly. Size tells how often a clone was seen (once, few, many) or the class of an expanded clone, and some rows leave it out.

V	D	size	J	DNA	CDR3
TRBV2	TRBD2	NA	TRBJ2-3	TGTGCCAGCAGAAACGGACTAGCGGGGGGGCATGATACGCAGTATTTT	CASRNGLAGGHDTQYF
TRBV3-1	TRBD2	many	TRBJ2-1	TGTGCCAGCACCTCCAGCGGGGTAGCCTACAATGAGCAGTTCTTC	CASTSSGVAYNEQFF
TRBV28	NA	NA	TRBJ1-1	TGTGCCAGCACCCTAGGGGCAAGAGAGACTGAAGCTTTCTTT	CASTLGARETEAFF
TRBV5-1	NA	few	TRBJ2-7	TGCGCCAGCAGCTTGGAGCTGGGGATTGGGGCGCAGTACTTC	CASSLELGIGAQYF
TRBV2	NA	many	TRBJ2-1	TGTGCCAGTCCGGTAGGGGGGAGCTACAATGAGCAGTTCTTC	CASPVGGSYNEQFF
TRBV20-1	TRBD1	few	TRBJ2-1	TGCAGTGCTAGTAGAGGGGACAGGAATGAGCAGTTCTTC	CSASRGDRNEQFF
TRBV11-3	TRBD2	few	TRBJ2-3	TGTGCCAGCAGCTTCCTCGGCGGGGGGGCAGCCGATACGCAGTATTTT	CASSFLGGGAADTQYF
TRBV19	TRBD1	few	TRBJ2-7	TGTGCCAGTAGTATTCGGGACAGGTTCGACGAGCAGTACTTC	CASSIRDRFDEQYF
TRBV7-2	NA	many	TRBJ2-7	TGTGCCAGCAGCTATCCGGGTGTCGGCGAGCAGTACTTC	CASSYPGVGEQYF
TRBV28	TRBD1	few	TRBJ2-1	TGTGCCAGCCGGGACAGGGGATATGATGAGCAGTTCTTC	CASRDRGYDEQFF
TRBV5-1	NA	NA	TRBJ2-7	TGCGCCAGCAGCTTGGATAGCCCCCCCGGCTACGAGCAGTACTTC	CASSLDSPPGYEQYF
TRBV27	NA	NA	TRBJ1-2	TGTGCCAGCAGTTCCCCCGTTGATGGCTACACCTTC	CASSSPVDGYTF
TRBV6-2/TRBV6-3	NA	few	TRBJ1-5	TGTGCCAGCAGCCACGGACCCTCGGGGCAGCCCCAGCATTTT	CASSHGPSGQPQHF
TRBV7-2	NA	many	TRBJ1-5	TGTGCCAGCAGCCAACGCGGTCCTGGGATGAGCAATCAGCCCCAGCATTTT	CASSQRGPGMSNQPQHF
TRBV12-3/TRBV12-4	TRBD2	NA	TRBJ2-1	TGTGCCAGCAGTCCGGGGGGAGGGAACTATGAGCAGTTCTTC	CASSPGGGNYEQFF
TRBV27	NA	NA	TRBJ1-2	TGTGCCAGCAGTTACTCCTCCCAGGGGTACTATGGCTACACCTTC	CASSYSSQGYYGYTF
TRBV11-2	TRBD1	many	TRBJ1-2	TGTGCCAGCAGCCCTTTTGGACAGGGGGTATATGGCTACACCTTC	CASSPFGQGVYGYTF
TRBV7-2	NA	many	TRBJ2-7	TGTGCCAGCAGCTTAGGGGGGGGCTTAAGGGCCTACGAGCAGTACTTC	CASSLGGGLRAYEQYF
TRBV13	TRBD1	many	TRBJ1-3	TGTGCCAGCAGCTACGGACAGGCCTCTGGAAACACCATATATTTT	CASSYGQASGNTIYF
TRBV9	NA	NA	TRBJ2-1	TGTGCCAGCAGTTTTGGGGAGACCCAGTTCTTC	CASSFGETQFF
TRBV12-3/TRBV12-4	TRBD1	many	TRBJ2-5	TGTGCCAGCAGGGTTACCCCGGGCACAGGGGGCTTGGGGTATGGGACCCAGTACTTC	CASRVTPGTGGLGYGTQYF
TRBV28	TRBD2	NA	TRBJ2-7	TGTGCCAGCAGTTTAGGGGTGGGACTAGCGGCATACGAGCAGTACTTC	CASSLGVGLAAYEQYF
TRBV20-1	NA	many	TRBJ1-1	TGCAGTGCTAGAGGGAGAGGGATGAACACTGAAGCTTTCTTT	CSARGRGMNTEAFF
TRBV12-3/TRBV12-4	TRBD1	many	TRBJ2-1	TGTGCCAGCGCCGAGGGACAGGTGGACCATGAGCAGTTCTTC	CASAEGQVDHEQFF
TRBV15	TRBD2	NA	TRBJ2-7	TGTGCCACCAGCAGCCCCTATTATCCTCGGACTAGGGGATCCTACGAGCAGTACTTC	CATSSPYYPRTRGSYEQYF
TRBV3-1	NA	few	TRBJ1-6	TGTGCCAGCAGCCAATTAAAAGGGTCCTATAATTCACCCCTCCACTTT	CASSQLKGSYNSPLHF
TRBV2	NA	many	TRBJ2-3	TGTGCCAGCACGGCTAGCGCGACAGATACGCAGTATTTT	CASTASATDTQYF
TRBV4-1	NA	NA	TRBJ2-5	TGCGCCAGCAGCCAAGGTTGGGGACAAGAGACCCAGTACTTC	CASSQGWGQETQYF
TRBV3-1	NA	NA	TRBJ1-6	TGTGCCAGCAGCCAAGGCGACAGCTCCTATAATTCACCCCTCCACTTT	CASSQGDSSYNSPLHF
TRBV15	NA	many	TRBJ2-5	TGTGCCACCAGCAGAGACGGGAGAGCCCAAGAGACCCAGTACTTC	CATSRDGRAQETQYF
TRBV7-2	NA	many	TRBJ2-2	TGTGCCAGCAGCAGCGGGACAGTCGGGGAGCTGTTTTTT	CASSSGTVGELFF
TRBV7-9	NA	few	TRBJ1-3	TGTGCCAGCAGCACCAGGGTGGCCGGAAACACCATATATTTT	CASSTRVAGNTIYF
TRBV24-1	NA	many	TRBJ2-7	TGTGCCACCAGTGAAGGCCCTCTCTCCTACGAGCAGTACTTC	CATSEGPLSYEQYF
TRBV4-1	NA	NA	TRBJ2-2	TGCGCCAGCAGCCACGCTGGGGCAGGGGCCGGGGAGCTGTTTTTT	CASSHAGAGAGELFF
TRBV2	TRBD1	NA	TRBJ2-2	TGTGCCAGCAGACCCGACAGGGGCACCGGGGAGCTGTTTTTT	CASRPDRGTGELFF
TRBV6-5	TRBD2	few	TRBJ2-7	TGTGCCAGCAGTTACGTGGGACTAGGCTGGGGGGAGCAGTACTTC	CASSYVGLGWGEQYF
TRBV29-1	NA	NA	TRBJ1-5	TGCAGCGTTGACGTTGGTGGCAGCAATCAGCCCCAGCATTTT	CSVDVGGSNQPQHF
TRBV14	NA	many	TRBJ1-1	TGTGCCAGCAGCCCCCAAGGAGGGGGGTACACTGAAGCTTTCTTT	CASSPQGGGYTEAFF
TRBV7-6	TRBD1	NA	TRBJ1-1	TGTGCCAGCAGCCCAAGACAGGGCGGAGTGAACACTGAAGCTTTCTTT	CASSPRQGGVNTEAFF
TRBV3-1	NA	many	TRBJ2-1	TGTGCCAGCAGCCTAAAGGGCGAGCAGTTCTTC	CASSLKGEQFF
TRBV5-1	NA	NA	TRBJ2-3	TGCGCCAGCAGAGAGGACGGGACCGTGGATACGCAGTATTTT	CASREDGTVDTQYF
TRBV6-5	NA	few	TRBJ2-3	TGTGCCAGCAGTTACTCCCTGGGGCAGGGGACAGATACGCAGTATTTT	CASSYSLGQGTDTQYF
TRBV6-1	TRBD1	many	TRBJ2-1	TGTGCCAGCAGTCCTGACAGGGGCAATGAGCAGTTCTTC	CASSPDRGNEQFF
TRBV29-1	NA	many	TRBJ1-1	TGCAGCGTTGGGGGGGACACTGAAGCTTTCTTT	CSVGGDTEAFF
TRBV19	NA	NA	TRBJ1-5	TGTGCCAGTACCCAGGGGATGCAGCCCCAGCATTTT	CASTQGMQPQHF
TRBV20-1	TRBD2	few	TRBJ2-7	TGCAGTGCTAAGCCAGCCTTTAGCGGGGGTCAGTACGAGCAGTACTTC	CSAKPAFSGGQYEQYF
TRBV20-1	NA	few	TRBJ2-3	TGCAGTGCTAGACCCCTCCCGGGGGCCTTCACAGATACGCAGTATTTT	CSARPLPGAFTDTQYF
TRBV7-6	TRBD1	NA	TRBJ2-5	TGTGCCAGCAGCCCTCCGACAGGGATAGAATACGAGACCCAGTACTTC	CASSPPTGIEYETQYF
TRBV12-3/TRBV12-4	NA	many	TRBJ2-7	TGTGCCAGCAGTTTGGCACCATCCTACGAGCAGTACTTC	CASSLAPSYEQYF
TRBV19	NA	NA	TRBJ1-1	TGTGCCAGTAGTATCCTGACAGCCAGCACTGAAGCTTTCTTT	CASSILTASTEAFF
TRBV29-1	NA	few	TRBJ1-1	TGCAGCGTTGAAAACAGGCATATGAACACTGAAGCTTTCTTT	CSVENRHMNTEAFF
TRBV6-1	TRBD1	few	TRBJ1-3	TGTGCCAGCAGTGACCCGGGACAGGGATTTGCTGGAAACACCATATATTTT	CASSDPGQGFAGNTIYF
TRBV19	NA	NA	TRBJ2-5	TGTGCCAGTAGTACAGGAGTGACCCAGTACTTC	CASSTGVTQYF
TRBV12-5	TRBD2	many	TRBJ2-1	TGTGCTAGTGGTTTGGGGACTAGCGGGGGGCCCGAGCAGTTCTTC	CASGLGTSGGPEQFF
TRBV7-2	NA	many	TRBJ2-4	TGTGCCAGCAGCTTAAGAGGAGGGGACGGACTAAACATTCAGTACTTC	CASSLRGGDGLNIQYF
TRBV7-3	NA	many	TRBJ2-5	TGTGCCAGCAGCCGCATAACGGGGGATAGGGAGACCCAGTACTTC	CASSRITGDRETQYF
TRBV24-1	TRBD1	few	TRBJ2-1	TGTGCCACCAGTGCCGCCATGACAGGGGGCGATGAGCAGTTCTTC	CATSAAMTGGDEQFF
TRBV7-9	NA	few	TRBJ1-1	TGTGCCAGCAGCTTTACGGGGGGGGCCAACACTGAAGCTTTCTTT	CASSFTGGANTEAFF
TRBV29-1	TRBD2	few	TRBJ2-2	TGCAGCGGGCGGGAGGGCACCGGGGAGCTGTTTTTT	CSGREGTGELFF